One and the same sample provided the 25 T cell receptor beta chains below, sequenced in a study of T cell responses to AZD1222 COVID-19 vaccine. Generated by immunoSEQ multiplex PCR, the TCRdb table keeps only in-frame clones and is missing some. The data contain approximately 190,000 clones, approximately 92% of them singletons. The material sequenced was peripheral blood, taken on day 0 of AZD1222 vaccination. The receptors stem from an adult in good health.

About this clone: The junction does not match germline at one end; this may be a read error. The chain combines TRBV14 with TRBJ1-4; D gene unclear. This CDR3 spans 13 amino acids. Germline V gene data show CDR1 as SGHDN and CDR2 as FVKESK. In nucleotides, the CDR3 is TGTGCCAGCACCCAAAGGTGGGGAGAAAAACTGTTTTTT. It encodes CASTQRWGEKLFF.

This clone occurred once. The chain combines TRBV19 with TRBJ2-1; TRBD1 matches at 9 bases. Germline CDR1 reads LNHDA; CDR2 reads SQIVND (reference sequence). The trim removed 5 bases at V and 6 bases at J, leaving 8 bases unmatched. There are 15 residues in the CDR3. In DNA, the CDR3 is TGTGCCAGTAGTCTCCGGGACAGGGCTGGCAATGAGCAGTTCTTC. Amino acid sequence: CASSLRDRAGNEQFF.

This chain uses TRBV28 with TRBJ1-3, with a tentative D call TRBD1 (5 bases). CDR1 is MDHEN, CDR2 SYDVKM, per germline. This CDR3 contains 15 residues. V was shortened by 1 base and J by 2 bases, with 9 bases between the two germline ends. The CDR3 bases are TGTGCCAGCAGTTTATCCTTGGGACCTGGAAACACCATATATTTT. Amino acid sequence: CASSLSLGPGNTIYF.

V and J are TRBV5-1 and TRBJ2-3; TRBD2 agrees at 8 bases. CDR1 and CDR2 (germline): SGHRS, YFSETQ. The length of the CDR3 is 15 residues. V shed 6 bases and J 0 bases; nucleotides not matched to a gene: 6. In DNA, the CDR3 is TGCGCCAGCATGGGCGGGGGGACTAGCACAGATACGCAGTATTTT. Its protein product is CASMGGGTSTDTQYF. Based on the CDR3 plus reference TRBV5-1 and TRBJ2-3, the full variable domain is KAGVTQTPRYLIKTRGQQVTLSCSPISGHRSVSWYQQTPGQGLQFLFEYFSETQRNKGNFPGRFSGRQFSNSRSEMNVSTLELGDSALYLCASMGGGTSTDTQYFGPGTRLTVL.

Notes on this clone: One end of the junction varies from germline; a read error may be responsible. The V call is TRBV28, the J call TRBJ1-3; 7 bases are a match to TRBD1. Germline V gene lookup returns CDR1 MDHEN and CDR2 SYDVKM. The CDR3 contains 14 residues. CDR3 sequence reads: CAGSPGTAGNTIYF. CDR3 DNA: TGTGCCGGCAGTCCCGGGACAGCTGGAAACACCATATATTTT.

The chain joins TRBV4-2 to TRBJ2-3, with 8 bases aligning to TRBD2. This CDR3 is 16 amino acids long. In germline, CDR1 is LGHNA, CDR2 YNFKEQ. J lost 6 bases, V lost 0 bases, and 8 bases had no gene match. As DNA, the CDR3 is TGTGCCAGCAGCCAAGATGGGGGACTAGTCACTGATACGCAGTATTTT. Residues: CASSQDGGLVTDTQYF.

The chain recombines TRBV19 with TRBJ1-5, with D unresolved. Germline V gene data show CDR1 as LNHDA and CDR2 as SQIVND (reference sequence). The CDR3 sequence is 13 residues long. The V end was cut by 2 bases, the J end by 3 bases, with 5 bases between. CDR3 sequence: CASSIQDNQPQHF. CDR3 bases: TGTGCCAGTAGTATACAGGACAATCAGCCCCAGCATTTT.

The rearrangement links TRBV3-1 (or the pseudogene TRBV3-2) to TRBJ2-5, with unresolved D. The V gene lost 1 base and the J gene lost 5 bases, with 14 bases spanning the gap. Germline assignment: CDR1 LGHDT and CDR2 YNNKEL (reference sequence). The CDR3 contains 15 residues. The CDR3 DNA is TGTGCCAGCAGCCAAGGTCGACCCATCCCGGAGACCCAGTACTTC. Protein sequence: CASSQGRPIPETQYF.

This clone was observed a single time. The rearrangement links TRBV10-3 to TRBJ2-7; 8 nucleotides line up with TRBD1. This CDR3 spans 15 amino acids. V shed 6 bases and J 0 bases; nucleotides not matched to a gene: 7. CDR1 ENHRY and CDR2 SYGVKD come from the germline V gene. This CDR3 is CAISGGQGFSYEQYF. The CDR3 DNA sequence: TGTGCCATCAGCGGTGGACAGGGCTTCTCCTACGAGCAGTACTTC.

The V and J genes are TRBV19 and TRBJ2-1, with D possibly being TRBD2 (5 bases). Germline V CDR1 and CDR2: LNHDA, SQIVND (reference sequence). V shed 5 bases and J shed 9 bases, with 14 bases lying between them. This CDR3 has 13 residues. CDR3 coding DNA: TGTGCCAGTAGTCTTAGAGGGTACGGTGAGCAGTTCTTC. Amino acid sequence: CASSLRGYGEQFF.

The chain couples TRBV30 to TRBJ1-5; D is ambiguous. The V gene's germline CDR1 is GTSNPN and CDR2 SVGIG (reference sequence). CDR3 length: 14 residues. Trimming shortened V by 0 bases and J by 2 bases, and 8 bases separated the two germline ends. The CDR3 coding sequence is TGTGCCTGGAGTGTACGTTGGGGCAATCAGCCCCAGCATTTT. This codes for CAWSVRWGNQPQHF.

The chain recombines TRBV7-8 with TRBJ1-1; tentative D call: TRBD1 (5 bases). Deletions cut 3 bases from V and 0 bases from J, with 8 bases between. Germline CDR1 and CDR2: SGHVS and FQNEAQ. The CDR3 covers 14 residues. CDR3 residues: CASSLGTVNTEAFF. The CDR3 coding sequence is TGTGCCAGCAGCTTGGGGACCGTGAACACTGAAGCTTTCTTT.

This clone occurred a few times. The genes are TRBV2 and TRBJ1-4, with D perhaps TRBD1 (6 bases). Germline V CDR1 and CDR2: SNHLY, FYNNEI. Trimming took off 3 bases at V and 4 bases at J, with 12 bases between the two ends. The CDR3 sequence is 15 residues long. The DNA for the CDR3 is TGTGCCAGCAGTGAGGTTACAGGGATTAATGAAAAACTGTTTTTT. It is translated as CASSEVTGINEKLFF.

The chain recombines TRBV30 with TRBJ1-4; 8 bases agree with TRBD1. The V segment lost 1 base and the J segment 10 bases; nucleotides outside the gene matches: 8. Germline-derived CDR1 and CDR2 are GTSNPN and SVGIG (reference sequence). There are 14 residues in the CDR3. CDR3 nucleotides: TGTGCCTGGAGTGGAGGACAGGGAGGAGTAAAACTGTTTTTT. Protein: CAWSGGQGGVKLFF. Drawing the rest from reference TRBV30 and TRBJ1-4, the complete variable domain is SQTIHQWPATLVQPVGSPLSLECTVEGTSNPNLYWYRQAAGRGLQLLFYSVGIGQISSEVPQNLSASRPQDRQFILSSKKLLLSDSGFYLCAWSGGQGGVKLFFGSGTQLSVL.

The V gene is TRBV7-9, the J gene TRBJ1-1; the match to TRBD1 covers 7 bases. In germline, CDR1 is SEHNR, CDR2 FQNEAQ (reference sequence). Losses at the gene ends were 5 bases for V and 0 bases for J; bases not matched to a gene: 3. This CDR3 has 14 amino acids. Written as DNA, the CDR3 is TGTGCCAGCAGCATGGGACAGATGAACACTGAAGCTTTCTTT. Its translation is CASSMGQMNTEAFF. Variable domain in full (rest from reference TRBV7-9 and TRBJ1-1): DTGVSQNPRHKITKRGQNVTFRCDPISEHNRLYWYRQTLGQGPEFLTYFQNEAQLEKSRLLSDRFSAERPKGSFSTLEIQRTEQGDSAMYLCASSMGQMNTEAFFGQGTRLTVV.

J is TRBJ2-2 and V is TRBV24-1; D is unclear. CDR1 and CDR2 (germline): KGHDR, SFDVKD. V was cut by 2 bases and J by 7 bases, with 7 bases left in between. The length of the CDR3 is 13 residues. The CDR3 region is CATSDWVIGELFF. The CDR3 DNA reads TGTGCCACCAGTGATTGGGTGATCGGGGAGCTGTTTTTT.

The chain has TRBV29-1 and TRBJ1-2; TRBD1 aligns across 9 bases. Germline lookup yields CDR1 SQVTM and CDR2 ANQGSEA. This CDR3 has 13 amino acids. With V trimmed by 3 bases and J by 6 bases, 5 bases remained unmatched. This CDR3 reads CSVEGQGINGYTF. Written as DNA, the CDR3 is TGCAGCGTTGAGGGACAGGGTATAAATGGCTACACCTTC. Variable domain in full (rest from reference TRBV29-1 and TRBJ1-2): SAVISQKPSRDICQRGTSLTIQCQVDSQVTMMFWYRQQPGQSLTLIATANQGSEATYESGFVIDKFPISRPNLTFSTLTVSNMSPEDSSIYLCSVEGQGINGYTFGSGTRLTVV.

V gene TRBV19 combines with J gene TRBJ2-3; perhaps TRBD2 as D (5 bases). Per the germline V gene, CDR1 is LNHDA and CDR2 is SQIVND (reference sequence). V dropped 3 bases and J dropped 6 bases, with 16 bases sitting between them. The CDR3 loop spans 15 amino acids. The CDR3 here is CASSIMARAGDTQYF. The CDR3 DNA sequence: TGTGCCAGTAGTATCATGGCGAGGGCCGGGGATACGCAGTATTTT. Full variable domain (outside the CDR3, taken from reference TRBV19 and TRBJ2-3): DGGITQSPKYLFRKEGQNVTLSCEQNLNHDAMYWYRQDPGQGLRLIYYSQIVNDFQKGDIAEGYSVSREKKESFPLTVTSAQKNPTAFYLCASSIMARAGDTQYFGPGTRLTVL.

The V call is TRBV10-1, the J call TRBJ2-3, with no clear D. The CDR3 is made up of 16 amino acids. Trimming took 0 bases from V and 1 from J, leaving 11 bases between them. Germline V lookup: CDR1 WNHNN, CDR2 SYGVQD (reference sequence). In DNA form, the CDR3 reads TGCGCCAGCAGTGAGTCTGTGGCTGCGGGCACAGATACGCAGTATTTT. It yields the protein CASSESVAAGTDTQYF.

The genes are TRBV13 and TRBJ2-2, with 7 bases aligning to TRBD2. The CDR3 has 20 amino acids. Germline CDR1 reads PRHDT; CDR2 reads FYEKMQ (reference sequence). Trimming removed 0 bases from V and 0 bases from J; junction bases left unmatched: 13. CDR3 sequence: CASSLGRGFRGDPNTGELFF. CDR3 DNA sequence: TGTGCCAGCAGCTTAGGAAGAGGGTTTCGGGGGGACCCGAACACCGGGGAGCTGTTTTTT.

This chain joins TRBV24-1 and TRBJ1-5; D is unresolved. V lost 3 bases, J lost 0 bases, and 5 bases lay in between. The CDR3 is made up of 14 amino acids. Germline CDR1 KGHDR, CDR2 SFDVKD. CDR3 DNA sequence: TGTGCCACCAGTGATCACTATAGCAATCAGCCCCAGCATTTT. Its translation is CATSDHYSNQPQHF.

The CDR3 coding sequence is TGTGCCAGTTCTTTAGGTGGGTGGCCGAACACCGGGGAGCTGTTTTTT. It specifies CASSLGGWPNTGELFF. The V call is TRBV9, the J call TRBJ2-2; no clear D. Trimming took 8 bases from V and 0 from J, leaving 17 bases between them. This CDR3 contains 16 residues. CDR1 is SGDLS, CDR2 YYNGEE, per germline.

This chain links TRBV7-6 with TRBJ2-1, with 7 bases matching TRBD2. Germline CDR1 SGHVS, CDR2 FNYEAQ. The CDR3 sequence is 16 residues long. The junction had 6 bases not matched to a gene; V was cut back by 1 base and J by 3 bases. The CDR3 loop reads CASSLERRGGYNEQFF. The CDR3, as DNA: TGTGCCAGCAGCTTAGAAAGGCGCGGGGGCTACAATGAGCAGTTCTTC. Based on the CDR3 plus reference TRBV7-6 and TRBJ2-1, the full variable domain is GAGVSQSPRYKVTKRGQDVALRCDPISGHVSLYWYRQALGQGPEFLTYFNYEAQQDKSGLPNDRFSAERPEGSISTLTIQRTEQRDSAMYRCASSLERRGGYNEQFFGPGTRLTVL.

V gene TRBV4-1 combines with J gene TRBJ2-2; maybe TRBD2 (6 bases). The germline V gene encodes CDR1 MGHRA and CDR2 YSYEKL. Trimming removed 1 base at V and 2 bases at J, with 8 bases between. The CDR3 is 15 residues long. The CDR3 nucleotides are TGCGCCAGCAGCCAAGCGGGGGTAAACACCGGGGAGCTGTTTTTT. This encodes CASSQAGVNTGELFF.

The chain recombines TRBV19 with TRBJ1-4; the match to TRBD1 covers 8 bases. The CDR3 is made up of 15 amino acids. Germline V gene data show CDR1 as LNHDA and CDR2 as SQIVND (reference sequence). V lost 4 bases to trimming and J lost 8 bases; unmatched junction nucleotides: 9. The CDR3 reads CASSSRQGIGEKLFF. CDR3 nucleotides: TGTGCCAGTAGTAGTCGACAGGGGATAGGGGAAAAACTGTTTTTT. The variable domain in full, with the rest retrieved from reference TRBV19 and TRBJ1-4, is DGGITQSPKYLFRKEGQNVTLSCEQNLNHDAMYWYRQDPGQGLRLIYYSQIVNDFQKGDIAEGYSVSREKKESFPLTVTSAQKNPTAFYLCASSSRQGIGEKLFFGSGTQLSVL.